Sequencing of this TCR beta chain was carried out in a study of T cell repertoires in cytomegalovirus infection. Study context: Recently identified HLA-C-restricted CMV epitopes and well-studied HLA-B-restricted CMV epitopes were used by the study.

Notes on the study in general: Cumulative frequency of public TCR beta families picked out carriers of CMV plus the relevant HLA.

A few counts support this clonotype. Its antigen is unknown. Via MiXCR, TCRdb re-called the reads, giving one row per CDR3 protein. The table has about 830,000 distinct CDR3 sequences, 32% seen once. V was clipped by 3 bases and J by 2 bases, with 10 bases between them. The CDR3 runs to 14 residues. Germline assignment: CDR1 MDHEN and CDR2 SYDVKM. This TCR was sampled from a human donor in good health (CMV status not recorded). Some clones in this sample may be carry-over from other donors' samples. The sequences come from cultured CD8+ T cells from PBMCs, collected from culture after CMV antigen stimulation. The chain joins TRBV28 to TRBJ2-5; TRBD2 might be the D (6 bases). DNA for the CDR3: TGTGCCAGCAGTTTTCCTAGCGTGCAAGAGACCCAGTACTTC. Its translation is CASSFPSVQETQYF. The variable domain in full, with the rest retrieved from reference TRBV28 and TRBJ2-5, is DVKVTQSSRYLVKRTGEKVFLECVQDMDHENMFWYRQDPGLGLRLIYFSYDVKMKEKGDIPEGYSVSREKKERFSLILESASTNQTSMYLCASSFPSVQETQYFGPGTRLLVL.